The clone carrying this T cell receptor (beta chain) showed up many times. What it recognizes is unknown. Graves' hyperthyroidism was deemed stable absent ophthalmopathy progression within 18 months. Patients between 18 and 65 years old had hyperthyroidism, newly diagnosed and lasting under 2 months. Uncontrolled infection, other autoimmune disease, pregnancy or lactation disqualified patients from enrolment. This sample is part of a study of T cells in Graves' hyperthyroidism and ophthalmopathy. Trimming cost V 8 bases and J 3 bases; bases outside gene matches: 10. This CDR3 has 16 residues. Germline CDR1 is MNHEY and CDR2 is SVGEGT. There were TCR beta CDR3 regions amplified from RNA transcripts. The TCR CDR3 first-round RT-PCR relied on the HTBI primer set. TCRdb processed the multiplex PCR reads anew with MiXCR; each CDR3 protein has one entry. The repertoire holds some 560,000 distinct CDR3 sequences, with 14% as singletons.

Points from the study as a whole: Peripheral blood also featured most of the thyroid clonotypes expanded above 0.001.

The sequence derives from a woman aged 40 to 50 with Graves' hyperthyroidism. V is TRBV6-2 or TRBV6-3 and J is TRBJ2-6; 7 positions agree with TRBD1. Input material: blood. This CDR3 reads CASRDRDDFGANVLTF. DNA for the CDR3: TGTGCCAGCCGAGACAGGGACGATTTTGGGGCCAACGTCCTGACTTTC.